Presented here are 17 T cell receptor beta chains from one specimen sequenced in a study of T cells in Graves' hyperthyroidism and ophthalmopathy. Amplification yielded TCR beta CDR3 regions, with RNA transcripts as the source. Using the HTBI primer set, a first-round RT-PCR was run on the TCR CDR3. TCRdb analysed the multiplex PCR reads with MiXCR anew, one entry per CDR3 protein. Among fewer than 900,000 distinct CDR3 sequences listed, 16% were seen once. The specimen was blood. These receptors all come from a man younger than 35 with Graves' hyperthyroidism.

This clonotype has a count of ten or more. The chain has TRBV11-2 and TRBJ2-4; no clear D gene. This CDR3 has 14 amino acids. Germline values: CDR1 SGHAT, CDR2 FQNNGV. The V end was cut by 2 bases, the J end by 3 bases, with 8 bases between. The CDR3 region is CASSLSGLKNIQYF. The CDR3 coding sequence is TGTGCCAGCAGCTTATCGGGCCTCAAAAACATTCAGTACTTC.

In DNA, the CDR3 is TGTGCCAGCAGTTTTCCGGGGGGGGTCGAGCATGAGCAGTTCTTC. Translated, it gives CASSFPGGVEHEQFF. This rearrangement joins TRBV28 to TRBJ2-1; 8 bases line up with TRBD2. CDR1 is MDHEN and CDR2 is SYDVKM in the germline V gene. V gave up 3 bases and J gave up 8 bases; unmatched junction bases: 9. This CDR3 comprises 15 residues.

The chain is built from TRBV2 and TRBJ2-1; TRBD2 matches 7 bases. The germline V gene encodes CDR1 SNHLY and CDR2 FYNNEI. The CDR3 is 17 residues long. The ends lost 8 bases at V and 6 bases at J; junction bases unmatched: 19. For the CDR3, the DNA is TGTGCCAGCTCCCTAGCGGCCGAAATTTTTATAGGCAATGAGCAGTTCTTC. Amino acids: CASSLAAEIFIGNEQFF.

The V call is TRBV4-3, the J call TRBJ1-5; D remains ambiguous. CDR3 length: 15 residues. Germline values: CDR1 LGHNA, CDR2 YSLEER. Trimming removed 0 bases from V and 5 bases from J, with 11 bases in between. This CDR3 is CASSQDGRPDQPQHF. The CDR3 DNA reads TGCGCCAGCAGCCAAGACGGACGGCCAGATCAGCCCCAGCATTTT.

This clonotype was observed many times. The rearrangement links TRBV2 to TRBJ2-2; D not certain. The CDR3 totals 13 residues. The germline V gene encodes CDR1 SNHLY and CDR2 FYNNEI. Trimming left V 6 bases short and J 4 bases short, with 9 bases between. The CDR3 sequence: CASSHGVTGELFF. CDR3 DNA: TGTGCCAGCAGCCATGGTGTCACCGGGGAGCTGTTTTTT.

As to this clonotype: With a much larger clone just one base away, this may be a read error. The CDR3 spells CASSYVGRNTEAFF. The CDR3 DNA reads as TGTGCCAGCAGCTATGTTGGGAGGAACACTGAAGCTTTCTTT. The chain couples TRBV3-1 to TRBJ1-1, with no clear D. The V end lost 5 bases, the J end lost 1 base, and 11 bases lay between the germline ends. CDR3 length equals 14 residues. Germline V lookup: CDR1 LGHDT, CDR2 YNNKEL (reference sequence). Based on the CDR3 plus reference TRBV3-1 and TRBJ1-1, the full variable domain is DTAVSQTPKYLVTQMGNDKSIKCEQNLGHDTMYWYKQDSKKFLKIMFSYNNKELIINETVPNRFSPKSPDKAHLNLHINSLELGDSAVYFCASSYVGRNTEAFFGQGTRLTVV.

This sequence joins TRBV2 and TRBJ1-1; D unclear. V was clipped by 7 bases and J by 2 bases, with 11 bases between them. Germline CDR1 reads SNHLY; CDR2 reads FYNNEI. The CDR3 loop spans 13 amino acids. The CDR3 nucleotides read TGTGCCAGCACCGCGGACGGAAACACTGAAGCTTTCTTT. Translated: CASTADGNTEAFF.

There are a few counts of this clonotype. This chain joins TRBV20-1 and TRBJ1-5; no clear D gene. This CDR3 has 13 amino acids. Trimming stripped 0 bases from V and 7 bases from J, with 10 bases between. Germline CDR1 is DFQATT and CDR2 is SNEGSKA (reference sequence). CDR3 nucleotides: TGCAGTGCTAGAGATCCGGGTGGACAGCCCCAGCATTTT. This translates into CSARDPGGQPQHF.

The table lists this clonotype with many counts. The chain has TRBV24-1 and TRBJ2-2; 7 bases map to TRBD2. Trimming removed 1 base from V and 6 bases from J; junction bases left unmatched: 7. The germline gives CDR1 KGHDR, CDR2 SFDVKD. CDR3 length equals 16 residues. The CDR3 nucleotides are TGTGCCACCAGTGATTTTGGCGGGAGAAGAGCCGGGGAGCTGTTTTTT. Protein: CATSDFGGRRAGELFF.

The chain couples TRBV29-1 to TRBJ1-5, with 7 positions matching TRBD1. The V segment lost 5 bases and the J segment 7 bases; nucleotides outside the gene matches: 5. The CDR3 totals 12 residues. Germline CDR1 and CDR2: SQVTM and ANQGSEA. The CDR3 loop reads CSVSTGDQPQHF. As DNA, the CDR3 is TGCAGCGTTTCCACAGGGGACCAGCCCCAGCATTTT.

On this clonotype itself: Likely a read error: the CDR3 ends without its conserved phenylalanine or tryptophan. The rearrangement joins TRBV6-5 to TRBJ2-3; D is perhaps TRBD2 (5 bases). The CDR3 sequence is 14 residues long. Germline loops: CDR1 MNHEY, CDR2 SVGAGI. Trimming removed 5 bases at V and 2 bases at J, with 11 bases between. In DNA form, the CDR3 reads TGTGCCAGCAGTGTTGGACTCACCACAGATACGCAGTATCTT. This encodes CASSVGLTTDTQYL.

Here the CDR3 DNA reads TGTGCCACCAACCCTAGCGGGAGGGCCCCAGATACGCAGTATTTT. It yields the protein CATNPSGRAPDTQYF. The rearrangement joins TRBV12-3 or TRBV12-4 to TRBJ2-3, with 12 nucleotides matching TRBD2. The CDR3 contains 15 residues. The junction had 9 bases not matched to a gene; V was cut back by 10 bases and J by 4 bases.

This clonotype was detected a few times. Here the CDR3 reads CASSVQGRAADTQYF. DNA for the CDR3: TGTGCCAGTAGTGTACAGGGGCGGGCGGCAGATACGCAGTATTTT. V and J are TRBV19 and TRBJ2-3, with 7 bases matching TRBD1. This CDR3 spans 15 amino acids. Germline V gives CDR1 LNHDA, CDR2 SQIVND (reference sequence). The ends lost 5 bases at V and 4 bases at J; junction bases unmatched: 9.

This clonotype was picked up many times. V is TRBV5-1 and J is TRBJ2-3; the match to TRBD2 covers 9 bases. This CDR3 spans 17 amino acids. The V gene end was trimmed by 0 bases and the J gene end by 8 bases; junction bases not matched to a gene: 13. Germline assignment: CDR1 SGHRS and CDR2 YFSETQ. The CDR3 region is CASSLGGLAGTMGTQYF. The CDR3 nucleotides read TGCGCCAGCAGCTTGGGCGGGCTAGCGGGAACGATGGGTACGCAGTATTTT.

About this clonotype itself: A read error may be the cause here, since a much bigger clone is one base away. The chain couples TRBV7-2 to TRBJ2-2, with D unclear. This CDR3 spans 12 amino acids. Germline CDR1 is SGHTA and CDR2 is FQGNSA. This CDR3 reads CVSSTYTGELFF. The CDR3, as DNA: TGTGTCAGCAGCACGTACACCGGGGAGCTGTTTTTT.

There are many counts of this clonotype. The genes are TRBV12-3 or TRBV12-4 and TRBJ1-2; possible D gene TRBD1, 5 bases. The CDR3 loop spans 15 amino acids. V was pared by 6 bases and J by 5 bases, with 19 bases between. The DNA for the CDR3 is TGTGCCAGCAGACGTCGGGGCGAGGGTGCGTATGGCTACACCTTC. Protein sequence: CASRRRGEGAYGYTF.

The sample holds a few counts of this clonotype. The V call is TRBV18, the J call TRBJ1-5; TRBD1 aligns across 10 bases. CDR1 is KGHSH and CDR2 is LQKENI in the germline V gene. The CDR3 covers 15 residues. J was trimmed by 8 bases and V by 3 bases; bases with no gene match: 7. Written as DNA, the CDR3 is TGTGCCAGCTCACCTGACAGGGGGCCTGTTAAGCCCCAGCATTTT. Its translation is CASSPDRGPVKPQHF.